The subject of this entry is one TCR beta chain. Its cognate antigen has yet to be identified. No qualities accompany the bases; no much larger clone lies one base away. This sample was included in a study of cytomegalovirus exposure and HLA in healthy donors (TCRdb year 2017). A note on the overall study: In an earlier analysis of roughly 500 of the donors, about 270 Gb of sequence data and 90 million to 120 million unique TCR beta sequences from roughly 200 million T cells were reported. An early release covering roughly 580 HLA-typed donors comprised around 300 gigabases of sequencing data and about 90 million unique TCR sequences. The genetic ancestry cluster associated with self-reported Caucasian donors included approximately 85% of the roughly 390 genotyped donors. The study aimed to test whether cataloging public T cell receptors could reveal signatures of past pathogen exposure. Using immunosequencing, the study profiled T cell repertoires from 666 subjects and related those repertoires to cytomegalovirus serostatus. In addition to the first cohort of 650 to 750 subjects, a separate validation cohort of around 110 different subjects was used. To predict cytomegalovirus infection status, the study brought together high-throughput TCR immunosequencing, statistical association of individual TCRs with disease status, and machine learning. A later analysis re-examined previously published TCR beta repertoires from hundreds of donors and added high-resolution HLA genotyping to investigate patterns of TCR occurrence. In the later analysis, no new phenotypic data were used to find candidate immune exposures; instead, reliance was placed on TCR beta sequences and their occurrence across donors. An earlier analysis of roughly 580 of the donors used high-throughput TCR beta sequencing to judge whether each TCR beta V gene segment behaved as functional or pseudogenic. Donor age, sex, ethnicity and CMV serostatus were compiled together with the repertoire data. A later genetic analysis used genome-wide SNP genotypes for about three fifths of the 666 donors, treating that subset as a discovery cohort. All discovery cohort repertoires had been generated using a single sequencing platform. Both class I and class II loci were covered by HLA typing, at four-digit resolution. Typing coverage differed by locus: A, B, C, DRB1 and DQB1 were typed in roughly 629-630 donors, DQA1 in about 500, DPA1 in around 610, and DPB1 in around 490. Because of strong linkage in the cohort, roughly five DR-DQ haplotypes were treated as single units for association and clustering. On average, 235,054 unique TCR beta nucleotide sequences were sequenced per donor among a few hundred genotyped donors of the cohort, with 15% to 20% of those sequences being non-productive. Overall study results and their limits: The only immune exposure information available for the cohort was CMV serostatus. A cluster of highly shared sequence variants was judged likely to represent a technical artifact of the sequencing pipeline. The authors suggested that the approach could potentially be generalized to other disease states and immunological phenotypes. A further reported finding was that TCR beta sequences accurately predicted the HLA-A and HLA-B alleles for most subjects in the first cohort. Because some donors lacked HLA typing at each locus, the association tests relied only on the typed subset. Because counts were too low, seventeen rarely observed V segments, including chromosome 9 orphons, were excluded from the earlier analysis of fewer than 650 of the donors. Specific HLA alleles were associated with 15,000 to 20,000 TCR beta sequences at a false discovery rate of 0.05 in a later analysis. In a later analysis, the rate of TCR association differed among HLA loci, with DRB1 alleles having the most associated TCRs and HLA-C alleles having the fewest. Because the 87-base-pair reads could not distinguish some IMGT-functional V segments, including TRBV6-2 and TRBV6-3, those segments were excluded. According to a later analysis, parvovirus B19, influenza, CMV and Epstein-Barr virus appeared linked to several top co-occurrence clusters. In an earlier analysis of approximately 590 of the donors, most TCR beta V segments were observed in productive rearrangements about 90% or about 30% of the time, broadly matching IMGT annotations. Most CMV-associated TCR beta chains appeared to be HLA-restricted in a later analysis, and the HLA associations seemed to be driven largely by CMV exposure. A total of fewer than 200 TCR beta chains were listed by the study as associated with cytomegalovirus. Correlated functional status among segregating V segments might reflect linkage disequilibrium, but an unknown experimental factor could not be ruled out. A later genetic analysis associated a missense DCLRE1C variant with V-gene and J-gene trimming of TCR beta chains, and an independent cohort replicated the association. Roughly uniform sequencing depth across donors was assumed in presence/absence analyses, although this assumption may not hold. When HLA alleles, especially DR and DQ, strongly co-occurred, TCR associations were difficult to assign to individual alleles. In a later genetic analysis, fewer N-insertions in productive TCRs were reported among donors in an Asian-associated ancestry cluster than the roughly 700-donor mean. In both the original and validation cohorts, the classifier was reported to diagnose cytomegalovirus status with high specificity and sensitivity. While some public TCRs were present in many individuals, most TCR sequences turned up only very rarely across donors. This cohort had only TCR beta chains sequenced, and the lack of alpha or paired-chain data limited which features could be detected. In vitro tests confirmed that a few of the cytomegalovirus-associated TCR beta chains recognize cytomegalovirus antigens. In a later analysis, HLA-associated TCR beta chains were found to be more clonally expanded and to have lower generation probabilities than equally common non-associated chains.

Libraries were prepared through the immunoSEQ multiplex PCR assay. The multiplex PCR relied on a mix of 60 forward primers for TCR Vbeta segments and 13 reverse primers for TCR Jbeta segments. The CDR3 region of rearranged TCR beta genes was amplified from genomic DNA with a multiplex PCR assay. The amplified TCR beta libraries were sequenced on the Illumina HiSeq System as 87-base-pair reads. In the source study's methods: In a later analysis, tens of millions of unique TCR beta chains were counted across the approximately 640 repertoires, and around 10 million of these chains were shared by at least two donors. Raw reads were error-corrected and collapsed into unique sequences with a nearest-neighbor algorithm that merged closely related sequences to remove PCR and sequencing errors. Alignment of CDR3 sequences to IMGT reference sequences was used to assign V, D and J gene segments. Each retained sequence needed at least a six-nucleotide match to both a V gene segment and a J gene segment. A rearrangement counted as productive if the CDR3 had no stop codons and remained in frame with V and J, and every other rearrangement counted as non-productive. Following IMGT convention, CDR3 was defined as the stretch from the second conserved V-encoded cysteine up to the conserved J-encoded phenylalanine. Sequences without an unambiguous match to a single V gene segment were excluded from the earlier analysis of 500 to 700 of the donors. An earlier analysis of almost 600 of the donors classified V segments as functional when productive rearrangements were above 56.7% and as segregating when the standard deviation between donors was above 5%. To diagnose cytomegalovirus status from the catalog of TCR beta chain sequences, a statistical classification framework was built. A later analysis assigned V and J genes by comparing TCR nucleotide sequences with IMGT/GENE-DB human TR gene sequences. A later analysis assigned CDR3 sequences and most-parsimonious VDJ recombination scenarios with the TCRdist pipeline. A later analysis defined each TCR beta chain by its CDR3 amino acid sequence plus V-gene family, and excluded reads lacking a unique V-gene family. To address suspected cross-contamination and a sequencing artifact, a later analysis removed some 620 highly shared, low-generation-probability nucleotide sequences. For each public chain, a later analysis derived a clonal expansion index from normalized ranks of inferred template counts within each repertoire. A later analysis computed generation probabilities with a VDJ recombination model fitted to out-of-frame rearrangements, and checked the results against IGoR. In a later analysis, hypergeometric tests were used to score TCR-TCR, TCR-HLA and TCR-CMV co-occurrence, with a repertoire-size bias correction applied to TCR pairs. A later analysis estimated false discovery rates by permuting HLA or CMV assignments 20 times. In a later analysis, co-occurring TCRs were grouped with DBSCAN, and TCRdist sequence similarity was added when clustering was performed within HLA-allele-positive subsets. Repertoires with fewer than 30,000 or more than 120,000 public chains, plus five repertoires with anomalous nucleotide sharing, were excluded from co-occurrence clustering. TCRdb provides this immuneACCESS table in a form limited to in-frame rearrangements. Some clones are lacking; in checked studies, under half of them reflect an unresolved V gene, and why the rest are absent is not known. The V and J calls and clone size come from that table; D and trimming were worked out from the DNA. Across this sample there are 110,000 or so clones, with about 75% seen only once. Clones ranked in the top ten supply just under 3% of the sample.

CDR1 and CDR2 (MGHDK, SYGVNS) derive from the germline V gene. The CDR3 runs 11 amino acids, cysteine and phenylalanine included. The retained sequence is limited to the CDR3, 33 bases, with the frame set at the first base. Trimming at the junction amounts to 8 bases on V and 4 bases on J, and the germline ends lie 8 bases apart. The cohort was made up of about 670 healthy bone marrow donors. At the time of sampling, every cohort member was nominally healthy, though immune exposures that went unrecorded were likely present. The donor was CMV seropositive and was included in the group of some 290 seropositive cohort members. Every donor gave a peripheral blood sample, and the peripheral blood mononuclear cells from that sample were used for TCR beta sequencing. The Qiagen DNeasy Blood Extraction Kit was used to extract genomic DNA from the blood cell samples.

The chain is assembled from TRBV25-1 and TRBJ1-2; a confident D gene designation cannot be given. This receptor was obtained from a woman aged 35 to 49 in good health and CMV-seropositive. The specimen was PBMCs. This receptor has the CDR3 CASSYGYGYTF. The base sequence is TGTGCCAGCTCATACGGCTATGGCTACACCTTC.